Given below is one T cell receptor (beta chain) in context. Its antigen is not known. The second PCR ran roughly 7 to 12 cycles with a sample-barcoded 5' primer and J-beta primers. MiXCR, run by TCRdb on the 5' RACE reads, gives a single entry per CDR3 protein. Here the sample spans fewer than 600,000 distinct CDR3 sequences, approximately 26% being singletons. The CDR3 contains 16 residues. Trimming left V 5 bases short and J 4 bases short, with 18 bases between. Germline-derived CDR1 and CDR2 are SGHVS and FQNEAQ. This entry is derived from a study of blood T cells in healthy people across ages. Study observations and caveats: Observed TCR beta diversity showed a strong correlation with the percentage of naive T cells as measured by flow cytometry.

The sample was also reused in another study, on T cells of mothers and their children.

This receptor was taken from a boy aged 2 to 10 in good health. The chain links TRBV7-8 to TRBJ2-1; no reliable D call. Sequencing was carried out using blood. The DNA for the CDR3 is TGTGCCAGCAGCCCAAGAGTGGATCAGGAGTACAATGAGCAGTTCTTC. The encoded protein is CASSPRVDQEYNEQFF.